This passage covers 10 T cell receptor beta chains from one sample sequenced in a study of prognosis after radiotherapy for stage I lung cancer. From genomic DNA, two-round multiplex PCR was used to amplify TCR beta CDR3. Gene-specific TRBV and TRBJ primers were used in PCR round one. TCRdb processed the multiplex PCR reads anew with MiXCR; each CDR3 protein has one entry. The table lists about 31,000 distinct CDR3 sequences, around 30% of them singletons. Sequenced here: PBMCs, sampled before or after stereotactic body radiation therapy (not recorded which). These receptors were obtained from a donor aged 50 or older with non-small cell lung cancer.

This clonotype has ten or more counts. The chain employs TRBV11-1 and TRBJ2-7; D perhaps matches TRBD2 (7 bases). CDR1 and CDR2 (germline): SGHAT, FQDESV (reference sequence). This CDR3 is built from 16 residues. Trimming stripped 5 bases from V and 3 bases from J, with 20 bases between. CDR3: CASSPQAGGQIYEQYF. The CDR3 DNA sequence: TGTGCCAGCAGCCCCCAGGCCGGGGGGCAAATCTACGAGCAGTACTTC.

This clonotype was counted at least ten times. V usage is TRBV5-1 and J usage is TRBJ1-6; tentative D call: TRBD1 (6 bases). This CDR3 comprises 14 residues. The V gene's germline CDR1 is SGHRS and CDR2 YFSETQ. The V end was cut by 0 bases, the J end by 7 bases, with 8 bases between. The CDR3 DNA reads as TGCGCCAGCAGCTTGGGGGGGCTGAATTCACCCCTCCACTTT. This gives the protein CASSLGGLNSPLHF.

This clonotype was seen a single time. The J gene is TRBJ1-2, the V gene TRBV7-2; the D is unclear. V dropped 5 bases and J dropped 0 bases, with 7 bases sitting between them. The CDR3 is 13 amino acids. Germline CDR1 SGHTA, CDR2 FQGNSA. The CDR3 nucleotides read TGTGCCAGCAGCGAGACCACTAACTATGGCTACACCTTC. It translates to CASSETTNYGYTF.

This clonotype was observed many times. The CDR3 DNA reads as TGTGCCTGGAGTGTAACAGGGGAGTGGGGCAATCAGCCCCAGCATTTT. Residues: CAWSVTGEWGNQPQHF. J is TRBJ1-5 and V is TRBV30; 7 bases are shared with TRBD1. CDR3 size: 16 residues. The V gene's germline CDR1 is GTSNPN and CDR2 SVGIG (reference sequence). The V and J ends lost 0 bases and 2 bases, in that order; junction bases with no gene match: 7. Looking up the rest from reference TRBV30 and TRBJ1-5 gives the full variable domain: SQTIHQWPATLVQPVGSPLSLECTVEGTSNPNLYWYRQAAGRGLQLLFYSVGIGQISSEVPQNLSASRPQDRQFILSSKKLLLSDSGFYLCAWSVTGEWGNQPQHFGDGTRLSIL.

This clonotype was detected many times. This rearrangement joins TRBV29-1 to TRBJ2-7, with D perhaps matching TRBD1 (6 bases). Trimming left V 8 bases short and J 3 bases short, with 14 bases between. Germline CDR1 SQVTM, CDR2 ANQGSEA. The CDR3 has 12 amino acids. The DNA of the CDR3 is TGCAGCATACGGACAGTCTTCTACGAGCAGTACTTC. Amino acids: CSIRTVFYEQYF.

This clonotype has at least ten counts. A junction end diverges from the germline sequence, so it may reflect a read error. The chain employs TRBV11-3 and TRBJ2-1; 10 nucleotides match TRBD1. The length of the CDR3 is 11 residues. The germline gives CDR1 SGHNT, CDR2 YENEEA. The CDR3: CASSLGTGVRF. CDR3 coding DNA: TGTGCCAGCAGCTTGGGGACAGGGGTTCGCTTC.

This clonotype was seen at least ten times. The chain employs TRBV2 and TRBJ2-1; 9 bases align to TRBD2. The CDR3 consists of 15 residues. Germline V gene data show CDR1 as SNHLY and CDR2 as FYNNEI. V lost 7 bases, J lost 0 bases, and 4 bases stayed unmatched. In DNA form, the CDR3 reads TGTGCCAGCACCGGTAGCGGGAGCTCCTACAATGAGCAGTTCTTC. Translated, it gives CASTGSGSSYNEQFF.

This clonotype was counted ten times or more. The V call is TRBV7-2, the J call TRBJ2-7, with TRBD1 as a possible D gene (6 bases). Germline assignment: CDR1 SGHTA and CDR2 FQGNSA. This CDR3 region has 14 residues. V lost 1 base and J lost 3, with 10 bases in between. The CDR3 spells CASSLEGDSYEQYF. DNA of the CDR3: TGTGCCAGCAGCTTAGAGGGGGATAGCTACGAGCAGTACTTC.

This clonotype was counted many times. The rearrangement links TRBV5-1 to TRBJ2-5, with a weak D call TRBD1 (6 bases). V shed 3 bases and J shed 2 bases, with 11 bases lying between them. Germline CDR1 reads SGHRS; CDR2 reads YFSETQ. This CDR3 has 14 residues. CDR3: CASSSGTRQETQYF. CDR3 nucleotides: TGCGCCAGCAGCTCCGGGACACGACAAGAGACCCAGTACTTC.

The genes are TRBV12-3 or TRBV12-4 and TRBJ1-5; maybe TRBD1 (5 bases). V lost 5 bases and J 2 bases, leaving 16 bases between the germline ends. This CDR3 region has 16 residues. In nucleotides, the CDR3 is TGTGCCAGCAGTCACCTACGGGGGTGGGGCAATCAGCCCCAGCATTTT. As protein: CASSHLRGWGNQPQHF.